This is a list of T cell receptor beta chains from one sample in a study of blood T cell repertoires in COVID-19. The table came from immunoSEQ multiplex PCR; TCRdb's copy has only in-frame clones and leaves some out. Among about 150,000 clones, roughly 88% were seen once, and the ten largest hold 6.5% to 9%. The sequenced sample consisted of peripheral blood. The origin of the receptors is a woman aged 45-65 years in a cohort sampled during active or convalescent COVID-19. Each CDR3 is given with its conserved first and last residue. D genes are given only for firm matches. Rows may omit the clone size; those that give it use once, few, many or a size class.

V gene: TRBV18
CDR3 length: 20
J gene: TRBJ1-3
D gene: -
clone size: -
CDR3 DNA: TGTGCCAGCTCACCACGATTAGGGGTGAACTCGGCAATATTCGGAAACACCATATATTTT
CDR3 protein: CASSPRLGVNSAIFGNTIYF

V gene: TRBV27
CDR3 length: 14
J gene: TRBJ1-2
D gene: -
clone size: few
CDR3 DNA: TGTGCCAGCAGTTTATCAAGAGTTAACTATGGCTACACCTTC
CDR3 protein: CASSLSRVNYGYTF

V gene: TRBV9
CDR3 length: 14
J gene: TRBJ1-1
D gene: TRBD1
clone size: -
CDR3 DNA: TGTGCCAGCAGCCCCCGACAGGGTAACACTGAAGCTTTCTTT
CDR3 protein: CASSPRQGNTEAFF

V gene: TRBV19
CDR3 length: 13
J gene: TRBJ1-6
D gene: -
clone size: -
CDR3 DNA: TGTGCCAGTAGAAGCGACAGCGATTCACCCCTCCACTTT
CDR3 protein: CASRSDSDSPLHF

V gene: TRBV1
CDR3 length: 21
J gene: TRBJ1-6
D gene: -
clone size: -
CDR3 DNA: TGCACCAGCAGCCCGCGCCCGGAGGGGGGGGCGATCAATAGCTATAATTCACCCCTCCACTTT
CDR3 protein: CTSSPRPEGGAINSYNSPLHF

V gene: TRBV6-1
CDR3 length: 14
J gene: TRBJ1-5
D gene: -
clone size: -
CDR3 DNA: TGTGCCAGCAGTGAGTTAGAGGGCTTGGGGCCCCAGCATTTT
CDR3 protein: CASSELEGLGPQHF

V gene: TRBV3-1/TRBV3-2
CDR3 length: 16
J gene: TRBJ1-6
D gene: -
clone size: -
CDR3 DNA: TGTGCCAGCAGCCAATCCAGGAGAGGGTATAATTCACCCCTCCACTTT
CDR3 protein: CASSQSRRGYNSPLHF

V gene: TRBV24-1
CDR3 length: 13
J gene: TRBJ2-7
D gene: TRBD1
clone size: -
CDR3 DNA: TGTGCCACTGCCGGGACAGTATTGGACGAGCAGTACTTC
CDR3 protein: CATAGTVLDEQYF

V gene: TRBV11-1
CDR3 length: 14
J gene: TRBJ2-5
D gene: -
clone size: -
CDR3 DNA: TGTGCCAGCAGCCCCAGGACAGTTTTGGAGACCCAGTACTTC
CDR3 protein: CASSPRTVLETQYF

V gene: TRBV5-1
CDR3 length: 14
J gene: TRBJ2-5
D gene: TRBD2
clone size: -
CDR3 DNA: TGCGCCAGCGCTCGTTTGGGGGGGATTGAGACCCAGTACTTC
CDR3 protein: CASARLGGIETQYF

V gene: TRBV7-2
CDR3 length: 15
J gene: TRBJ2-2
D gene: TRBD1
clone size: -
CDR3 DNA: TGTGCCAGCCACCCCAGGACAGGGTCCACCGGGGAGCTGTTTTTT
CDR3 protein: CASHPRTGSTGELFF

V gene: TRBV5-4
CDR3 length: 16
J gene: TRBJ2-1
D gene: TRBD2
clone size: -
CDR3 DNA: TGTGCCAGCAGCTTGGCCCCTAGCGGGGGGTTCTATGAGCAGTTCTTC
CDR3 protein: CASSLAPSGGFYEQFF

V gene: TRBV7-3
CDR3 length: 15
J gene: TRBJ2-3
D gene: TRBD1
clone size: -
CDR3 DNA: TGTGCCAGCAGGAGCGGGACAGGGAGAGCAGATACGCAGTATTTT
CDR3 protein: CASRSGTGRADTQYF

V gene: TRBV20-1
CDR3 length: 11
J gene: TRBJ2-4
D gene: -
clone size: -
CDR3 DNA: TGCAGTGCTAGAAGGGGTCACATTCAGTACTTC
CDR3 protein: CSARRGHIQYF

V gene: TRBV19
CDR3 length: 16
J gene: TRBJ2-2
D gene: TRBD1
clone size: -
CDR3 DNA: TGTGCCAGTAAGCGCCCCGGGACAGGAACCACCGGGGAGCTGTTTTTT
CDR3 protein: CASKRPGTGTTGELFF

V gene: TRBV2
CDR3 length: 16
J gene: TRBJ2-1
D gene: -
clone size: -
CDR3 DNA: TGTGCCAGCGGCCAAGGAGCGGGTAACTCCTACAATGAGCAGTTCTTC
CDR3 protein: CASGQGAGNSYNEQFF

V gene: TRBV6-5
CDR3 length: 14
J gene: TRBJ2-7
D gene: -
clone size: -
CDR3 DNA: TGTGCCAGCAGTTACCGTTGGCCCTCCTACGAGCAGTACTTC
CDR3 protein: CASSYRWPSYEQYF

V gene: TRBV5-1
CDR3 length: 15
J gene: TRBJ1-3
D gene: -
clone size: once
CDR3 DNA: TGCGCCAGCAGTCCGGTACTCCCGACTGGAAACACCATATATTTT
CDR3 protein: CASSPVLPTGNTIYF

V gene: TRBV20-1
CDR3 length: 11
J gene: TRBJ2-1
D gene: -
clone size: -
CDR3 DNA: TGCAGTGTTGGTAGCTGGAATGAGCAGTTCTTC
CDR3 protein: CSVGSWNEQFF

V gene: TRBV5-1
CDR3 length: 16
J gene: TRBJ2-2
D gene: TRBD2
clone size: -
CDR3 DNA: TGCGCCAGCAGCTTCTTGCGGGGGTTTGGCACCGGGGAGCTGTTTTTT
CDR3 protein: CASSFLRGFGTGELFF

V gene: TRBV19
CDR3 length: 16
J gene: TRBJ1-5
D gene: -
clone size: -
CDR3 DNA: TGTGCCAGTAGCCCCTCAGGGGCAAACATATATCAGCCCCAGCATTTT
CDR3 protein: CASSPSGANIYQPQHF

V gene: TRBV2
CDR3 length: 17
J gene: TRBJ1-6
D gene: TRBD1
clone size: -
CDR3 DNA: TGTGCCAGCAGCCAAAGACAGGGGGGCTCCTATAATTCACCCCTCCACTTT
CDR3 protein: CASSQRQGGSYNSPLHF

V gene: TRBV15
CDR3 length: 13
J gene: TRBJ2-2
D gene: TRBD1
clone size: few
CDR3 DNA: TGTGCCACCAGCGGACAGGACACCGGGGAGCTGTTTTTT
CDR3 protein: CATSGQDTGELFF

V gene: TRBV7-9
CDR3 length: 15
J gene: TRBJ2-7
D gene: -
clone size: -
CDR3 DNA: TGTGCCAGCAGCTTCTTGGCAGGGGCCTCCTACGAGCAGTACTTC
CDR3 protein: CASSFLAGASYEQYF

V gene: TRBV25-1
CDR3 length: 12
J gene: TRBJ2-1
D gene: -
clone size: -
CDR3 DNA: TGTGCCAGCAGTGACAGGTTTCATGAGCAGTTCTTC
CDR3 protein: CASSDRFHEQFF

V gene: TRBV3-1/TRBV3-2
CDR3 length: 15
J gene: TRBJ1-2
D gene: -
clone size: -
CDR3 DNA: TGTGCCAGCAGCCAGGCCCTACAGGACAACTATGGCTACACCTTC
CDR3 protein: CASSQALQDNYGYTF

V gene: TRBV2
CDR3 length: 15
J gene: TRBJ2-1
D gene: TRBD2
clone size: -
CDR3 DNA: TGTGCCAGCAGTGATCCCTCGGGACTAGCGGTTGAGCAGTTCTTC
CDR3 protein: CASSDPSGLAVEQFF

V gene: TRBV21-1
CDR3 length: 15
J gene: TRBJ2-5
D gene: -
clone size: -
CDR3 DNA: TGTGCCAGCAGGCCGGGACAGGGATGGGGGGAGACCCAGTACTTC
CDR3 protein: CASRPGQGWGETQYF

V gene: TRBV5-4
CDR3 length: 14
J gene: TRBJ2-1
D gene: TRBD2
clone size: -
CDR3 DNA: TGTGCCAGCAGCTTCGAGCGGGACTACAATGAGCAGTTCTTC
CDR3 protein: CASSFERDYNEQFF

V gene: TRBV6-4
CDR3 length: 14
J gene: TRBJ2-2
D gene: -
clone size: medium-sized
CDR3 DNA: TGTGCCAGCAGCGCCCGTCTAGAGACCGGGGAGCTGTTTTTT
CDR3 protein: CASSARLETGELFF

V gene: TRBV6-5
CDR3 length: 15
J gene: TRBJ2-3
D gene: -
clone size: -
CDR3 DNA: TGTGCCAGCAGCCCCTACAGGGAAGGCACAGATACGCAGTATTTT
CDR3 protein: CASSPYREGTDTQYF

V gene: TRBV2
CDR3 length: 15
J gene: TRBJ2-2
D gene: -
clone size: -
CDR3 DNA: TGTGCCAGCCGAGTCATAATCGCGAACACCGGGGAGCTGTTTTTT
CDR3 protein: CASRVIIANTGELFF

V gene: TRBV24-1
CDR3 length: 15
J gene: TRBJ1-2
D gene: TRBD1
clone size: -
CDR3 DNA: TGTGCCACCAGTGAACCCGGACAGGGATTGGGCGGCTACACCTTC
CDR3 protein: CATSEPGQGLGGYTF

V gene: TRBV6-6
CDR3 length: 14
J gene: TRBJ2-1
D gene: -
clone size: -
CDR3 DNA: TGTGCCAGCGGCGGGACTCGCGCCTACAATGAGCAGTTCTTC
CDR3 protein: CASGGTRAYNEQFF

V gene: TRBV7-3
CDR3 length: 13
J gene: TRBJ2-5
D gene: -
clone size: once
CDR3 DNA: TGTGCCAGCAGCTCGCTCGCGCAAGAGACCCAGTACTTC
CDR3 protein: CASSSLAQETQYF

V gene: TRBV4-1
CDR3 length: 15
J gene: TRBJ2-5
D gene: TRBD2
clone size: -
CDR3 DNA: TGCGCCAGCAGCCCCTCTAGCGGGGGGTGGGAGACCCAGTACTTC
CDR3 protein: CASSPSSGGWETQYF

V gene: TRBV30
CDR3 length: 11
J gene: TRBJ2-1
D gene: -
clone size: -
CDR3 DNA: TGTGCCTGGAGTGTGACTCGGGAGCAGTTCTTC
CDR3 protein: CAWSVTREQFF

V gene: TRBV7-2
CDR3 length: 14
J gene: TRBJ2-7
D gene: -
clone size: once
CDR3 DNA: TGTGCCAGCAGCTTAAAAAGGGAACGGGGCGAGCAGTACTTC
CDR3 protein: CASSLKRERGEQYF

V gene: TRBV19
CDR3 length: 14
J gene: TRBJ1-5
D gene: TRBD1
clone size: -
CDR3 DNA: TGTGCCAGTAGTACGACAGGGGAGGGACAGCCCCAGCATTTT
CDR3 protein: CASSTTGEGQPQHF

V gene: TRBV6-1
CDR3 length: 13
J gene: TRBJ1-6
D gene: -
clone size: -
CDR3 DNA: TGTGCCAGCAGTGAAAACATTAATTCACCCCTCCACTTT
CDR3 protein: CASSENINSPLHF

V gene: TRBV18
CDR3 length: 14
J gene: TRBJ1-1
D gene: -
clone size: -
CDR3 DNA: TGTGCCAGCTCACCAGTCGAGGGGGTGGGAGAAGCTTTCTTT
CDR3 protein: CASSPVEGVGEAFF

V gene: TRBV19
CDR3 length: 14
J gene: TRBJ2-3
D gene: -
clone size: -
CDR3 DNA: TGTGCCAGTAAGCGCGGGATAACCCCAGATACGCAGTATTTT
CDR3 protein: CASKRGITPDTQYF

V gene: TRBV19
CDR3 length: 13
J gene: TRBJ1-5
D gene: -
clone size: -
CDR3 DNA: TGTGCCAGTATCCTGGGAGTAGGCCAGCCCCAGCATTTT
CDR3 protein: CASILGVGQPQHF

V gene: TRBV29-1
CDR3 length: 13
J gene: TRBJ1-2
D gene: -
clone size: once
CDR3 DNA: TGCAGCGTTGCGCCCGACCGAGGCTATGGCTACACCTTC
CDR3 protein: CSVAPDRGYGYTF

V gene: TRBV29-1
CDR3 length: 12
J gene: TRBJ2-5
D gene: -
clone size: -
CDR3 DNA: TGCAGCGTTACAGGGTCCGGGGAGACCCAGTACTTC
CDR3 protein: CSVTGSGETQYF

V gene: TRBV6-5
CDR3 length: 14
J gene: TRBJ1-5
D gene: TRBD1
clone size: -
CDR3 DNA: TGTGCCAGCAGTAAGGGGGCAGACAGTCAGCCCCAGCATTTT
CDR3 protein: CASSKGADSQPQHF

V gene: TRBV5-1
CDR3 length: 14
J gene: TRBJ1-1
D gene: TRBD1
clone size: -
CDR3 DNA: TGCGCCAGCAGCCCGGGACAGGCCAACACTGAAGCTTTCTTT
CDR3 protein: CASSPGQANTEAFF

V gene: TRBV20-1
CDR3 length: 17
J gene: TRBJ2-3
D gene: TRBD2
clone size: -
CDR3 DNA: TGCAGTGCTAGTCTGGGACTAGCGGGGGGGAGCACAGATACGCAGTATTTT
CDR3 protein: CSASLGLAGGSTDTQYF

V gene: TRBV6-2/TRBV6-3
CDR3 length: 11
J gene: TRBJ2-1
D gene: -
clone size: few
CDR3 DNA: TGTGCCAGCAGTAAGGGGCTCCGGCAGTTCTTC
CDR3 protein: CASSKGLRQFF

V gene: TRBV30
CDR3 length: 14
J gene: TRBJ2-7
D gene: TRBD2
clone size: -
CDR3 DNA: TGTGCCTGCCATGGGACTAGCGGGGCCTACGAGCAGTACTTC
CDR3 protein: CACHGTSGAYEQYF

V gene: TRBV5-1
CDR3 length: 14
J gene: TRBJ2-2
D gene: -
clone size: few
CDR3 DNA: TGCGCCAGCAGCTTGCGCGGCGGGACCGGGGAGCTGTTTTTT
CDR3 protein: CASSLRGGTGELFF

V gene: TRBV7-9
CDR3 length: 15
J gene: TRBJ2-2
D gene: TRBD1
clone size: -
CDR3 DNA: TGTGCCAGCAGCTCGGGACAGGGTAACACCGGGGAGCTGTTTTTT
CDR3 protein: CASSSGQGNTGELFF

V gene: TRBV10-2
CDR3 length: 15
J gene: TRBJ2-5
D gene: TRBD2
clone size: -
CDR3 DNA: TGCGCCAGCAAGACTAGCGGGGGGGCCGGGGAGACCCAGTACTTC
CDR3 protein: CASKTSGGAGETQYF

V gene: TRBV7-8
CDR3 length: 13
J gene: TRBJ2-3
D gene: -
clone size: -
CDR3 DNA: TGTGCCAGCAGCCTATATGGCTCAGATACGCAGTATTTT
CDR3 protein: CASSLYGSDTQYF

V gene: TRBV12-5
CDR3 length: 14
J gene: TRBJ1-1
D gene: TRBD1
clone size: -
CDR3 DNA: TGTGCTAGTGGTAAACTGGACAGGGACACTGAAGCTTTCTTT
CDR3 protein: CASGKLDRDTEAFF